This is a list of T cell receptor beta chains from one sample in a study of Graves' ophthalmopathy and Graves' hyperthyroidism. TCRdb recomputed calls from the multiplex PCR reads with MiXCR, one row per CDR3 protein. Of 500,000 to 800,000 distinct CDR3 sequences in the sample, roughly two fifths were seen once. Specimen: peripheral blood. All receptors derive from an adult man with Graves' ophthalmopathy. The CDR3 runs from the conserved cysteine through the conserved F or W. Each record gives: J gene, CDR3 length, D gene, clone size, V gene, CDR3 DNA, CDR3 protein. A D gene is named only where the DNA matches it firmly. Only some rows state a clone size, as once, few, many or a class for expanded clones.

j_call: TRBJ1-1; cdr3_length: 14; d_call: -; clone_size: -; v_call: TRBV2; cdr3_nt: TGTGCCAGCAGTGACCTGGACAGTAACACTGAAGCTTTCTTT; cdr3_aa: CASSDLDSNTEAFF
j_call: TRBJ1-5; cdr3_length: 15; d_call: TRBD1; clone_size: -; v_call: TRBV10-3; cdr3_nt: TGTGCCAGCCCGGGACAGGGAGGGAGCAATCAGCCCCAGCATTTT; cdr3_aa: CASPGQGGSNQPQHF
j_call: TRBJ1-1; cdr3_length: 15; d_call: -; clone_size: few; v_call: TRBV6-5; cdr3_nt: TGTGCCAGCAGCCGGGGACAAAGTTTGAACACTGAAGCTTTCTTT; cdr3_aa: CASSRGQSLNTEAFF
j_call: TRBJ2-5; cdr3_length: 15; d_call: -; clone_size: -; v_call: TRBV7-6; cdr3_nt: TGTGCCAGCAGCTTAGCTCCGGGGGCTTCCGAGACCCAGTACTTC; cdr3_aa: CASSLAPGASETQYF
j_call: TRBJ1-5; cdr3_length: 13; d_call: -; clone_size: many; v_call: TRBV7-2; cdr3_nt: TGTGCCAGCAGCTTAGCGCCAGGACAGCCCCAGCATTTT; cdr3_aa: CASSLAPGQPQHF
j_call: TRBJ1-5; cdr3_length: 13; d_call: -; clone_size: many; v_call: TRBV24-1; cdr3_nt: TGTGCCACCAGTGTGGCAGGTTCAAGGCCCCAGCATTTT; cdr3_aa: CATSVAGSRPQHF
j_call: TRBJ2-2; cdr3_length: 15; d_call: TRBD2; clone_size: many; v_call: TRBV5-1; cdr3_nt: TGCGCCAGCAGCTGGGGACTAGCGAGCACCGGGGAGCTGTTTTTT; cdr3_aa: CASSWGLASTGELFF
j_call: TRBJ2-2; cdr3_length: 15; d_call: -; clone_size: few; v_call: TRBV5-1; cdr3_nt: TGCGCCAGCAGCTTGGATTTACTGAACACCGGGGAGCTGTTTTTT; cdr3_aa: CASSLDLLNTGELFF
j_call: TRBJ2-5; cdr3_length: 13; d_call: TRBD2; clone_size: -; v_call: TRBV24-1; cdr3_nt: TGTGCCACCAAGGGAGGGAACAATCAGCCCCAGTACTTC; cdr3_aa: CATKGGNNQPQYF
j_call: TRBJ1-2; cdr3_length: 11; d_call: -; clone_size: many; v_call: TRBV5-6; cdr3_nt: TGTGCCAGCCGGGGGGCGGATGGCTACACCTTC; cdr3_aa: CASRGADGYTF
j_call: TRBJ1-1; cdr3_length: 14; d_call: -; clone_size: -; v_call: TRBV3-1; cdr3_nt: TGTGCCAGCAGTTACGAGTGGGAGAACACTGAAGCTTTCTTT; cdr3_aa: CASSYEWENTEAFF
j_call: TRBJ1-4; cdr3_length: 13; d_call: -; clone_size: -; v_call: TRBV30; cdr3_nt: TGTGCCTGGAGTGGGCTCAGGGGTGAAAAACTGTTTTTT; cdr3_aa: CAWSGLRGEKLFF
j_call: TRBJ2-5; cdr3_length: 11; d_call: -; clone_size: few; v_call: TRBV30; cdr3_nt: TGTGCCTGCGGGACGGCCCAGACCCAGTACTTC; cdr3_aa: CACGTAQTQYF
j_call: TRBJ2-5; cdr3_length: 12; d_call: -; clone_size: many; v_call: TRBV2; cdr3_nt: TGTGCCAGCATTTTCGGCAGAGAGACCCAGTACTTC; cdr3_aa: CASIFGRETQYF
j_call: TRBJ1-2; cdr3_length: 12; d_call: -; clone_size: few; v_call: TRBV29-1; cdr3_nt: TGCAGCGTTGAGGCAGGGGAGTATGGCTACACCTTC; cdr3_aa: CSVEAGEYGYTF
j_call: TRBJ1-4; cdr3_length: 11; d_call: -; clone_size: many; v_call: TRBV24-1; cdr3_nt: TGTGCCACCAGTGGAGATGAAAAACTGTTTTTT; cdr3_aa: CATSGDEKLFF
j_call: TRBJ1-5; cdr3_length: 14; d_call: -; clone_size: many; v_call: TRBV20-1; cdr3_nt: TGCAGTGCCATAGGAGGGGATGGGAATCAGCCCCAGCATTTT; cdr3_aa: CSAIGGDGNQPQHF
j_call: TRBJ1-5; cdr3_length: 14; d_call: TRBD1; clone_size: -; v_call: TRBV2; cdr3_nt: TGTGCCAGCGGCGGACAGGTTAGCAATCAGCCCCAGCATTTT; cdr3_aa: CASGGQVSNQPQHF
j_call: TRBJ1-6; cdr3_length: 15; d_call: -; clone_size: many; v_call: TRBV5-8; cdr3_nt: TGTGCCAGCAGCTTGGATCAGGGGCCGAATTCACCCCTCCACTTT; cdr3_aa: CASSLDQGPNSPLHF
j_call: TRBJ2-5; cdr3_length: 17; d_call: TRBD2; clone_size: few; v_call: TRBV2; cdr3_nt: TGTGCCAGCATCGGGTGGTTAGCGGGAGGACCAAAAGAGACCCAGTACTTC; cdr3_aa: CASIGWLAGGPKETQYF
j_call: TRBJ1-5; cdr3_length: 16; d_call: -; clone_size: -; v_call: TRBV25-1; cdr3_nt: TGTGCCAGCAGTTACTCCGCGACAGCTATCAATCAGCCCCAGCATTTT; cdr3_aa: CASSYSATAINQPQHF
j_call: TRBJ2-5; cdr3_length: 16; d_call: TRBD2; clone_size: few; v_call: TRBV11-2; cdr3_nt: TGTGCCAGCAGCTCAATAGCGGGGGGCCTACATAAGACCCAGTACTTC; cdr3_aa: CASSSIAGGLHKTQYF
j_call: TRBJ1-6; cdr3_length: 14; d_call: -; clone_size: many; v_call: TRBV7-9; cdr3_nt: TGTGCCAGCAGCCCCGAACAGCCTAATTCACCCCTCCACTTT; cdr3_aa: CASSPEQPNSPLHF
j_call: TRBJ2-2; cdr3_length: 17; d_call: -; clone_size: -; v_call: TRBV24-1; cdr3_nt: TGTGCCACCAGTGATCCTATTACAGGACCGAACACCGGGGAGCTGTTTTTT; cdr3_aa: CATSDPITGPNTGELFF
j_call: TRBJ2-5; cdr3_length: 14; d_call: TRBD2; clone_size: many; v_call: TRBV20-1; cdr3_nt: TGCAGTGCTTGGACTAGCGGGGGCCAAGAGACCCAGTACTTC; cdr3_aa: CSAWTSGGQETQYF
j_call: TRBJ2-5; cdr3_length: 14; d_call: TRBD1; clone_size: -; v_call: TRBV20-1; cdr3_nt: TGCAGTGCTAGAGATCGGACAGGGTGGGAGACCCAGTACTTC; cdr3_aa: CSARDRTGWETQYF
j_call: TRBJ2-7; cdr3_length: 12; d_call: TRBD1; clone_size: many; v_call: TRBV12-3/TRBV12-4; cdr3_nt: TGTGCCGTTGGGACAGGGGGCGCCGAGCAGTACTTC; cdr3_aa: CAVGTGGAEQYF
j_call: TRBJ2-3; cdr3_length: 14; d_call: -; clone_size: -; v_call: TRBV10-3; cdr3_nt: TGTGCCATCAGTGAGGGGACCTCATACGGTACGCAGTATTTT; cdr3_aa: CAISEGTSYGTQYF
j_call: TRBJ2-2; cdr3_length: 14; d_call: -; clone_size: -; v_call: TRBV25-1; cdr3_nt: TGTGCCTGGAGTCAGGGGTCGAACACCGGGGAGCTGTTTTTT; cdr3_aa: CAWSQGSNTGELFF
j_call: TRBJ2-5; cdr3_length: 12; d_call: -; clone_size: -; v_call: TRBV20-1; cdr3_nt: TGCAGTGACTTGGGGGGAAAGGAGACCCAGTACTTC; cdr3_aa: CSDLGGKETQYF
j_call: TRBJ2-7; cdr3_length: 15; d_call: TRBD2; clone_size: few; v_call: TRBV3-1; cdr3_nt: TGTGCCAGCAGCCCGACTAGCGATAGCTCCTACGAGCAGTACTTC; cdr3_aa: CASSPTSDSSYEQYF
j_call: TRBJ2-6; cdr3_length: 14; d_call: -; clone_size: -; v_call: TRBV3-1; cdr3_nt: TGTGCCAGCAGCCGCCTGGCTGGGGCCAACGTCCTGACTTTC; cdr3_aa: CASSRLAGANVLTF
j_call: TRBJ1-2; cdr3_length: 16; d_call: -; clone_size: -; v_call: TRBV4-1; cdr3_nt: TGCGCCAGCAGCCAGGACGGGACGGGCCGCGTCGATGGCTACACCTTC; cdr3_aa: CASSQDGTGRVDGYTF
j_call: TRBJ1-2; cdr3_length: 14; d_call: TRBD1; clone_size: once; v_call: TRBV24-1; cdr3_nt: TGTGCCAGCAGGGACAGGGGGCGCTCCTATGGCTACACCTTC; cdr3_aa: CASRDRGRSYGYTF
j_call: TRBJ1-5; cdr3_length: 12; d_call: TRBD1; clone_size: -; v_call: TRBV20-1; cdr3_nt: TGCAGTGCTCACAGGGGGAATCAGCCCCAGCATTTT; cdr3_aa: CSAHRGNQPQHF
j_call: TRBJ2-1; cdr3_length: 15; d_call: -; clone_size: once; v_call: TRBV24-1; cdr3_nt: TGTGCCACCAGTGATTTCCGGGACACGCGGCCGGAGCAGTTCTTC; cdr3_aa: CATSDFRDTRPEQFF
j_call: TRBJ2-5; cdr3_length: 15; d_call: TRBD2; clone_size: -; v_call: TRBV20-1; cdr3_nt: TGCAGTGCTAGTGGCCTAGCGGGGGGCGGGGAGACCCAGTACTTC; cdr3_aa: CSASGLAGGGETQYF
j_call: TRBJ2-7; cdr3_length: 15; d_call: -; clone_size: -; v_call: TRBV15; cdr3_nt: TGTGCCACCAGCAGCTTATCAGGGCAATTCTACGAGCAGTACTTC; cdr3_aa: CATSSLSGQFYEQYF
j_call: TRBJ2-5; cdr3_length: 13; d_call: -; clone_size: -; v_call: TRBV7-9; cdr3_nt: TGTGCCAGCGGCTCCCGGTACCAAGAGACCCAGTACTTC; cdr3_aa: CASGSRYQETQYF
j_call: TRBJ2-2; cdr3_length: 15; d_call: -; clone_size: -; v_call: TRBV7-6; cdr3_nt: TGTGCCAGCTCACCTGCAGGGGCGGGCACCGGGGAGCTGTTTTTT; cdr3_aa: CASSPAGAGTGELFF
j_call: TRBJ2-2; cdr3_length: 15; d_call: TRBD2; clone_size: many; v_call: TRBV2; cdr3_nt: TGTGCCAGCACGGGCACTAGCGGGACGGCCGGGGAGCTGTTTTTT; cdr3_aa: CASTGTSGTAGELFF
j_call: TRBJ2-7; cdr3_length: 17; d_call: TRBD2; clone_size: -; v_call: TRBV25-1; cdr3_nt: TGTGCCAGCTCACCAAGGACTAGCGGGAGGGCACCCTACGAGCAGTACTTC; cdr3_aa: CASSPRTSGRAPYEQYF
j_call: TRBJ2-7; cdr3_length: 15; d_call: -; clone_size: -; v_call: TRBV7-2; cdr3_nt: TGTGCCAGCAGCTTAAGTCTTTCCCGCTCCTACGAGCAGTACTTC; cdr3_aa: CASSLSLSRSYEQYF
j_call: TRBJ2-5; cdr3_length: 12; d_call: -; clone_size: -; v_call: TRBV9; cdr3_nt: TGTGCCAGCAGCGGTCCGGGGACGACCCAGTACTTC; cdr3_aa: CASSGPGTTQYF
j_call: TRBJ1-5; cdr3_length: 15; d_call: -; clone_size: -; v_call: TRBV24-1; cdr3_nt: TGTGCCACCAGTGAAACCCGCCCCGCCGCAGATACGCAGCATTTT; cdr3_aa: CATSETRPAADTQHF
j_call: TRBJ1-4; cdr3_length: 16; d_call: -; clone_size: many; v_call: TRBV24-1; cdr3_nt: TGTGCCACCAGTGACCCGGTACCCTTAACTAATGAAAAACTGTTTTTT; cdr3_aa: CATSDPVPLTNEKLFF
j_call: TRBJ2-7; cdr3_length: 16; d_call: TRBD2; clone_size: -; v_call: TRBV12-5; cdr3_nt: TGTGCTAGTGGTTTGCGTCAGCGGGGGGCCTCCTACGAGCAGTACTTC; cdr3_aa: CASGLRQRGASYEQYF
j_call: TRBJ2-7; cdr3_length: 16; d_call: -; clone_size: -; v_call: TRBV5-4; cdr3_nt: TGTGCCAGCAGCTTGATAGGCCAGGGCTCTGGCGACGAGCAGTACTTC; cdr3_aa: CASSLIGQGSGDEQYF
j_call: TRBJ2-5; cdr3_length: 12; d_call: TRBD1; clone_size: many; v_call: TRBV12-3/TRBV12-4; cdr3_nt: TGTGCCAGCGGACAGGGACGAGAGACCCAGTACTTC; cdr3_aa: CASGQGRETQYF
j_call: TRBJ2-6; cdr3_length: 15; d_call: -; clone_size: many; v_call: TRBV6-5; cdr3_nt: TGTGCCAGCAGTTATGTCCGCTCTGGGGCCAACGTCCTGACTTTC; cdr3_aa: CASSYVRSGANVLTF
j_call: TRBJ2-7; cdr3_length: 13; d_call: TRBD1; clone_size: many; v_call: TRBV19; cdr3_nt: TGTGCCAGTAGCAGGGGGATATCCTACGAGCAGTACTTC; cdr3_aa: CASSRGISYEQYF
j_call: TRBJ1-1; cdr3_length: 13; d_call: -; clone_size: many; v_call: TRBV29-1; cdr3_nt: TGCAGCGCCAAAAGCGGGGGGGCGTTGGAAGCTTTCTTT; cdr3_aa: CSAKSGGALEAFF
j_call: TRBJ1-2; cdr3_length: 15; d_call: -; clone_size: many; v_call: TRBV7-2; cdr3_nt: TGTGCCAGCAGCAAGGACCCGGGGCAGAACTATGGCTACACCTTC; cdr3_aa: CASSKDPGQNYGYTF
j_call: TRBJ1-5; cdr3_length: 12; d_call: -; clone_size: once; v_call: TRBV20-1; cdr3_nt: TGCAGTGCTAGTTACGGGAAAGAGACCCAGCATTTT; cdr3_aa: CSASYGKETQHF
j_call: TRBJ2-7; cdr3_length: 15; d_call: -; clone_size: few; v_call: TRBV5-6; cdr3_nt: TGTGCCAGCAGCTCCGGGACTCGGCAGGACTACAAGCAGTACTTC; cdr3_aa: CASSSGTRQDYKQYF
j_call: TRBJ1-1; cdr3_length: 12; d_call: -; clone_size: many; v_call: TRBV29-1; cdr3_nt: TGCAGCGTTGGGGCCCGGGACACTGAAGCTTTCTTT; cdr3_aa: CSVGARDTEAFF
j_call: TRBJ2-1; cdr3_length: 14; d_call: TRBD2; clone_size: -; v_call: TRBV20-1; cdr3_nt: TGCAGTGCAGCTCTAGCGGGAGTAGACAATGAGCAGTTCTTC; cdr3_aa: CSAALAGVDNEQFF
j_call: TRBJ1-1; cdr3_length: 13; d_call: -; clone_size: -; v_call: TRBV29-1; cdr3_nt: TGCAGCTCCTATTCGACAGGGAACACTGAAGCTTTCTTT; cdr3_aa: CSSYSTGNTEAFF
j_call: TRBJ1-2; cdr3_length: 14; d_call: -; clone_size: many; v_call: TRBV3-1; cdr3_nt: TGTGCCAGCAGCCAAGACAGGGGTTTACTCGGCTACACCTTC; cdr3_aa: CASSQDRGLLGYTF
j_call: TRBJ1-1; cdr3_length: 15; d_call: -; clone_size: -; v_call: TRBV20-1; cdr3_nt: TGCAGTGCTAGTAGGCCGGGACACTCCAACACTGAAGCTTTCTTT; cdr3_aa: CSASRPGHSNTEAFF